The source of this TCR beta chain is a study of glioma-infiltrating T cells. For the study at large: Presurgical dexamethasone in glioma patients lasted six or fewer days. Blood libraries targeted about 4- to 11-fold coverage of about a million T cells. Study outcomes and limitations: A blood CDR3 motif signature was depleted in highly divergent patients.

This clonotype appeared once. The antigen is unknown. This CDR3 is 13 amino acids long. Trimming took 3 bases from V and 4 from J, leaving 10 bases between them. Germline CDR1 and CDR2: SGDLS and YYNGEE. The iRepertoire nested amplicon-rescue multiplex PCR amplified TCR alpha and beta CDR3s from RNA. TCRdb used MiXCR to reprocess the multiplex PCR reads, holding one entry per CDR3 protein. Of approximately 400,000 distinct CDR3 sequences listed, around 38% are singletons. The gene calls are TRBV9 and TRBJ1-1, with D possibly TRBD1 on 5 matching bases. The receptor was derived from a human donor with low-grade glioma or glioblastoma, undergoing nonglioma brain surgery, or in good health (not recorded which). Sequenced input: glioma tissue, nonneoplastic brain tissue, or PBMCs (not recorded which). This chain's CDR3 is CASSARQCTEAFF. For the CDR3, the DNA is TGTGCCAGCAGCGCCCGACAGTGCACTGAAGCTTTCTTT.